The source of this TCR beta chain is a study of PD-L1 blockade in urothelial cancer. The CDR3 sequence is 15 residues long. Looked up from germline, CDR1 is KGHSH and CDR2 is LQKENI. Between the trimmed V and J ends, which lost 3 bases and 0 bases, there was a span of 6 bases. This table comes from immunoSEQ multiplex PCR, and its TCRdb copy is limited to in-frame clones, with some not included. The repertoire has around 130,000 clones, about 81% of them found once; the top ten carry roughly 2.9%. Time point reported: pretreatment peripheral blood. This chain connects TRBV18 to TRBJ2-6; D uncertain. The sequence derives from a man aged 45-60 years with urothelial cancer. The sequencing here drew on PBMCs, taken around atezolizumab (anti-PD-L1) treatment. CDR3 sequence (DNA): TGTGCCAGCTCACCGGCGGTCTCTGGGGCCAACGTCCTGACTTTC. Protein product: CASSPAVSGANVLTF.